A selection of T cell receptor beta chains follows, all from one sample in a study of T cells in localized non-small cell lung cancer. Clones were sequenced by immunoSEQ multiplex PCR, and TCRdb holds only the in-frame ones, with some missing. The sample shows over a thousand clones, 20% of them seen only once. This specimen consisted of normal lung tissue next to the tumor, obtained before any cancer treatment. The receptors originated from a male donor aged 60 or over with stage I lung adenocarcinoma. The CDR3 runs from the conserved cysteine through the conserved F or W. Each record gives: D gene, clone size, V gene, CDR3 protein. A D gene is named only where the DNA matches it firmly. Only part of the rows carry a size: once, few, many, or a class if the clone is expanded.

.,.,TRBV18,CASSPRSAANTGELFF
TRBD1,few,TRBV11-3,CASSRGTVGLRGSEQFF
TRBD1,.,TRBV18,CASSRDRYHEGTEAFF
TRBD1,large,TRBV19,CASTLAGQGNYGYTF
.,few,TRBV4-1,CASSLQGQGNSPLHF
.,.,TRBV6-8,CATTPRATSAAGELFF
.,.,TRBV11-3,CASSSVTGSYNEQFF
.,medium-sized,TRBV6-7,CATSVADTQYF
.,few,TRBV6-7,CASSYQSSNTGELFF
TRBD1,few,TRBV11-3,CASSLGGQEANYGYTF
.,once,TRBV5-1,CASELQAQAGELFF
.,few,TRBV30,CAAKGEYNSPLHF
.,.,TRBV6-8,CASSYSERGGTEAFF
.,medium-sized,TRBV9,CASSEGRTLQETQYF
.,once,TRBV30,CAWSVLKGVRAYEQYF
.,medium-sized,TRBV11-3,CASSLVGGARNSPLHF
TRBD1,medium-sized,TRBV9,CASSPTGQTNEKLFF
.,.,TRBV29-1,CSVSEGFYEQYF
.,.,TRBV9,CASSAPTAGLYGYTF
TRBD1,.,TRBV19,CASSPLYGTENEKLFF
TRBD1,few,TRBV18,CASSPGQRNTEAFF
TRBD1,medium-sized,TRBV7-4,CASSPGQGIDTEAFF
TRBD2,few,TRBV11-3,CASSLRGGPERTDTQYF
.,medium-sized,TRBV5-1,CASSLDSSYNSPLHF
.,few,TRBV11-3,CASSFLTSLNEQFF
.,few,TRBV6-8,CASSSNPNTGELFF
TRBD2,few,TRBV6-8,CASSQGGGETQYF
.,.,TRBV29-1,CSVEGGLAVRDEQFF
TRBD1,.,TRBV28,CASSLQGYGYTF
.,few,TRBV30,CAWSVTGFTEAFF
.,.,TRBV30,CAWSLSAGEKLFF
.,once,TRBV28,CASTNGGGNQPQHF
.,few,TRBV28,CASGAFEPTQYF
.,.,TRBV11-3,CASSPPGGNTEAFF
TRBD1,few,TRBV6-8,CASSYRQGDYGYTF
.,.,TRBV19,CASSIRYQINQPQHF
TRBD1,few,TRBV14,CASSQVPGQGYGYTF
.,.,TRBV6-8,CASRTEGDTQYF
.,few,TRBV6-1,CASSEASFNNEQFF
.,.,TRBV11-3,CASSLYARTLPAFF
.,large,TRBV11-3,CASSPHGSLGDTIYF
.,few,TRBV6-8,CASSFTSGVGNTIYF
.,.,TRBV9,CASSLDSGNQPQHF
.,large,TRBV12-5,CASGLAQAGGELFF
.,.,TRBV9,CASSVGQGSEQYF
.,.,TRBV5-1,CASSSFPPGVSTDTQYF
TRBD2,medium-sized,TRBV11-3,CASSIPSGATNTGELFF
TRBD1,.,TRBV30,CAWNRGMNQPQHF
TRBD2,.,TRBV30,CAWSSGGNQETQYF
TRBD1,.,TRBV28,CASRSGTGGLYGYTF
TRBD2,.,TRBV12-5,CASGYGTSGQETQYF
.,few,TRBV28,CASGTRTVSNEKLFF